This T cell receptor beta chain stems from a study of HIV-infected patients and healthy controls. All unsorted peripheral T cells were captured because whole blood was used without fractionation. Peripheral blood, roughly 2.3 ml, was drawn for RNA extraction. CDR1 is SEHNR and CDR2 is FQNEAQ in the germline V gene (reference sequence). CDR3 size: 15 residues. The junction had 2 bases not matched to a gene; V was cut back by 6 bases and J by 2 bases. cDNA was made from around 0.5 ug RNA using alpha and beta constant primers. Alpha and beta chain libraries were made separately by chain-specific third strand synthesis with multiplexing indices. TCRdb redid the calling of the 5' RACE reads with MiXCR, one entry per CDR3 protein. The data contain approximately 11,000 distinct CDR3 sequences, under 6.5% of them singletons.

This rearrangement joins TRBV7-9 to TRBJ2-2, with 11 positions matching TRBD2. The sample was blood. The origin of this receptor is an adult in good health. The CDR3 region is CASRGTSGNTGELFF. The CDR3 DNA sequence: TGTGCCAGCAGGGGGACTAGCGGCAACACCGGGGAGCTGTTTTTT.